A selection of T cell receptor beta chains follows, all from one sample in a study of identifying expanded T cells in peripheral blood. Measured with immunoSEQ multiplex PCR; TCRdb has only the in-frame clones, and not every one. The table shows 45,000 to 60,000 clones, with roughly four fifths occurring only once. The material sequenced was blood. The receptor source for this set is a person between 18 and 69 years old in good health. Both conserved end residues are part of each CDR3. The size of a clone is reported for some rows only, either as once, few or many, or as a class for expanded clones.

TRBV5-4	TRBJ1-1	-	CASSLLGQGRGSTEAFF
TRBV13	TRBJ2-3	-	CASSLRGGRTDTQYF
TRBV14	TRBJ2-1	-	CASSLRLEGGEQFF
TRBV6-1	TRBJ1-5	once	CASNGRRASNQPQHF
TRBV7-9	TRBJ1-2	-	CASSTEGRIGLNYGYTF
TRBV7-9	TRBJ1-4	-	CASSFLPGQGAVMNEKLFF
TRBV30	TRBJ2-3	few	CAWARGTDTQYF
TRBV30	TRBJ1-4	few	CAWSSTGQGAGDEKLFF
TRBV11-2	TRBJ1-2	-	CASSPGQSYGYTF
TRBV6-5	TRBJ2-3	-	CASSYSNVGGTDTQYF
TRBV7-9	TRBJ1-1	few	CASSFSPGPRQGNTEAFF
TRBV5-8	TRBJ1-4	-	CASSFGTGPTNEKLFF
TRBV9	TRBJ1-1	-	CASTPHGVNTEAFF
TRBV6-6	TRBJ2-7	-	CASSYKGQGRGWQYF
TRBV10-3	TRBJ1-2	-	CAISYGKGGYTF
TRBV4-2	TRBJ2-3	-	CASSQEAAVITDTQYF
TRBV7-6	TRBJ2-5	-	CASSAGTSGSIETQYF
TRBV4-2	TRBJ2-2	once	CASSLQVIVSGGELFF
TRBV19	TRBJ2-3	-	CASRTGWGTDTQYF
TRBV5-1	TRBJ1-6	few	CASSLGTGDSPLHF
TRBV9	TRBJ2-3	-	CASGPSLTSTDTQYF